The 14 T cell receptor beta chains below all came from one sample that was sequenced in a study of OX40 agonist ivuxolimab in advanced cancers. Assay: immunoSEQ multiplex PCR; the TCRdb copy retains only in-frame clones and omits some. The repertoire includes 80,000 or so clones, just over 90% of them detected once, and roughly an eighth sits in the top ten. Source: CD4+ or CD8+ T cells sorted from blood, taken in a trial of the OX40 agonist ivuxolimab. Receptors originate from an adult with an advanced solid tumor such as melanoma, head and neck, liver or kidney cancer.

The chain is built from TRBV23-1 and TRBJ1-1, with 8 positions matching TRBD1. TRBV23-1 is identified as an open reading frame with a role that is uncertain. Trimming cost V 3 bases and J 1 base; bases outside gene matches: 4. The CDR3 consists of 15 residues. CDR3 loop: CASSQGGQANTEAFF. Here the CDR3 DNA reads TGCGCCAGCAGTCAGGGGGGACAGGCGAACACTGAAGCTTTCTTT.

The J gene is TRBJ2-5, the V gene TRBV10-1; 8 bases map to TRBD2. Germline V gene sequence: CDR1 WNHNN, CDR2 SYGVQD (reference sequence). V dropped 5 bases and J dropped 1; count of bases not matched to a gene: 3. This CDR3 spans 14 amino acids. The CDR3 nucleotides are TGCGCCAGCAGTCCCGGGACTAGCCAAGAGACCCAGTACTTC. Protein sequence: CASSPGTSQETQYF.

V usage is TRBV5-6 and J usage is TRBJ2-7; TRBD2 might be the D (5 bases). Germline V lookup: CDR1 SGHDT, CDR2 YYEEEE. With 4 bases removed from V and 3 bases from J, the gap between germline ends came to 11 bases. The CDR3 contains 13 residues. CDR3 bases: TGTGCCAGCAGCCCGCGGGCTTTCTACGAGCAGTACTTC. This encodes CASSPRAFYEQYF.

The chain joins TRBV14 to TRBJ2-5; 12 bases are a match to TRBD1. Unmatched junction bases numbered 14, after V lost 4 bases and J lost 5 bases. The CDR3 consists of 18 residues. The germline gives CDR1 SGHDN, CDR2 FVKESK. The CDR3 DNA reads as TGTGCCAGCAGCCGGGACAGGGGGCGACGGGGGTCAGGGGAGACCCAGTACTTC. Its translation is CASSRDRGRRGSGETQYF.

V is TRBV7-2 and J is TRBJ2-7; 11 bases are a match to TRBD2. Trimming cost V 1 base and J 5 bases; bases outside gene matches: 4. This CDR3 has 15 amino acids. Germline CDR1 is SGHTA and CDR2 is FQGNSA. CDR3 bases: TGTGCCAGCAGCTTAGGCCTAGCGGGAGGAAACGAGCAGTACTTC. It yields the protein CASSLGLAGGNEQYF.

This clone is a singleton in its sample. The gene calls are TRBV15 and TRBJ2-7, with a possible D match to TRBD1 (6 bases). The CDR3 totals 13 residues. Per germline, CDR1 LNHNV and CDR2 YYDKDF (reference sequence). V was cut by 3 bases and J by 3 bases, with 9 bases left in between. CDR3 coding DNA: TGTGCCACCAGCAGGCTAGGGGGCTACGAGCAGTACTTC. This codes for CATSRLGGYEQYF.

The CDR3 DNA sequence: TGTGCCAGTAGTCCCGAGGACAGGAGGAACACTGAAGCTTTCTTT. Its translation is CASSPEDRRNTEAFF. The rearrangement joins TRBV19 to TRBJ1-1, with 7 bases matching TRBD1. This CDR3 has 15 amino acids. J lost 1 base, V lost 5 bases, and 7 bases had no gene match. CDR1 is LNHDA, CDR2 SQIVND, per germline (reference sequence).

V gene TRBV6-5 combines with J gene TRBJ2-7, with D maybe TRBD1 (6 bases). Trimming left V 4 bases short and J 2 bases short, with 18 bases between. The CDR3 is made up of 16 amino acids. The germline V gene has CDR1 MNHEY and CDR2 SVGAGI. CDR3 loop: CASSSPNPTGTYEQYF. CDR3 in DNA: TGTGCCAGCAGTTCACCCAACCCCACAGGGACCTACGAGCAGTACTTC.

This clone turned up a few times. The V gene is TRBV6-6, the J gene TRBJ1-1, with a weak D call TRBD1 (5 bases). Trimming removed 4 bases at V and 1 base at J, with 10 bases between. The CDR3 loop spans 14 amino acids. Germline V lookup: CDR1 MNHNY, CDR2 SVGAGI (reference sequence). CDR3 in DNA: TGTGCCAGCAGTTTGGGACGGACGAACACTGAAGCTTTCTTT. Amino acid sequence: CASSLGRTNTEAFF.

This chain's CDR3 is CASSSREGETQYF. The CDR3 DNA follows: TGTGCCAGCAGCTCCCGGGAGGGAGAGACCCAGTACTTC. The V and J genes are TRBV5-5 and TRBJ2-5; TRBD2 aligns across 8 bases. The CDR3 covers 13 residues. The V gene end was trimmed by 3 bases and the J gene end by 4 bases; junction bases not matched to a gene: 2. CDR1 SGHKS and CDR2 YYEKEE come from the germline V gene (reference sequence). The full variable domain, its missing parts supplied by reference TRBV5-5 and TRBJ2-5, is DAGVTQSPTHLIKTRGQQVTLRCSPISGHKSVSWYQQVLGQGPQFIFQYYEKEERGRGNFPDRFSARQFPNYSSELNVNALLLGDSALYLCASSSREGETQYFGPGTRLLVL.

The chain has TRBV5-8 and TRBJ2-6; 7 bases line up with TRBD2. CDR3 length: 16 amino acids. The germline CDR1 and CDR2 sequences are SGHTS and YDEGEE. After removal of 4 bases from V and 0 bases from J, the junction contained 4 bases not matched to a gene. CDR3 sequence (DNA): TGTGCCAGCAGCCCCGGGGAGGGCTCTGGGGCCAACGTCCTGACTTTC. It encodes CASSPGEGSGANVLTF.

The chain is built from TRBV28 and TRBJ1-2, with D maybe TRBD1 (6 bases). The CDR3 is 16 residues long. Trimming left V 4 bases short and J 3 bases short, with 18 bases between. Germline V gives CDR1 MDHEN, CDR2 SYDVKM. CDR3 nucleotides: TGTGCCAGCAGTTCAGCGCTAGCACCAGGGGACTATGGCTACACCTTC. Amino acids: CASSSALAPGDYGYTF.

The genes are TRBV14 and TRBJ2-7; D is uncertain. V lost 0 bases and J 2 bases, leaving 8 bases between the germline ends. Germline V gives CDR1 SGHDN, CDR2 FVKESK. This CDR3 comprises 14 residues. The CDR3 DNA is TGTGCCAGCAGCCAAGAAGGCTTCCCCTACGAGCAGTACTTC. Translation gives CASSQEGFPYEQYF.

This clone was recorded only once. The V gene is TRBV4-3, the J gene TRBJ2-7, with 8 positions matching TRBD1. V gave up 1 base and J gave up 1 base; unmatched junction bases: 0. Germline CDR1 LGHNA, CDR2 YSLEER. The CDR3 runs 14 residues. The CDR3 coding sequence is TGCGCCAGCAGCCAAGGACAGGGGTCCTACGAGCAGTACTTC. Translated: CASSQGQGSYEQYF.